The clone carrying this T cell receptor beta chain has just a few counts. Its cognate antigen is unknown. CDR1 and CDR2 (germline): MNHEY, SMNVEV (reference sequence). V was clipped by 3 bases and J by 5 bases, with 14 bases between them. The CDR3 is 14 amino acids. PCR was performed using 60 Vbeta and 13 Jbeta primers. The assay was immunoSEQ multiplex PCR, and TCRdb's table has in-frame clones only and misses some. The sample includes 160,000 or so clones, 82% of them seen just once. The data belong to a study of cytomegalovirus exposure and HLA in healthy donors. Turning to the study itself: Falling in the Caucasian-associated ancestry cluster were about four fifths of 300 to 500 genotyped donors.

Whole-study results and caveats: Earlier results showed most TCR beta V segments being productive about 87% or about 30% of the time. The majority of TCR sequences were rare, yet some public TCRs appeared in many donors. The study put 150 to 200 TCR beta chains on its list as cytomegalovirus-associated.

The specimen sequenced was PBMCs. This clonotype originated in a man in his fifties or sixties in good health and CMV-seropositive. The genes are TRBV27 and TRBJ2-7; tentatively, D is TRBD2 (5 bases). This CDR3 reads CASSLRPRADEQYF. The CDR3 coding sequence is TGTGCCAGCAGTTTGCGTCCGAGGGCCGACGAGCAGTACTTC.